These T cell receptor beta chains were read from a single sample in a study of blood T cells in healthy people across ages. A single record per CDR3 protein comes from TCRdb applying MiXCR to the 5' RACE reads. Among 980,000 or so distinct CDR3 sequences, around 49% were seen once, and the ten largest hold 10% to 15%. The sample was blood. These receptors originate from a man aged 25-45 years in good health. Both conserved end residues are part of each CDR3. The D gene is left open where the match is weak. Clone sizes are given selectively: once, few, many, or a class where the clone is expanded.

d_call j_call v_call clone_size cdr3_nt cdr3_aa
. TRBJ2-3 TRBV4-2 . TGTGCCAGCAGGCGCGACCCCTACGGCACAGATACGCAGTATTTT CASRRDPYGTDTQYF
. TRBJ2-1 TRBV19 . TGTGCCAGTAGTGCGGGAAGGGGTGAGCAGTTCTTC CASSAGRGEQFF
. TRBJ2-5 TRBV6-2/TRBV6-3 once TGTGCCAGCAGTCGGGGCCTTAGAGGGGAGACCCAGTACTTC CASSRGLRGETQYF
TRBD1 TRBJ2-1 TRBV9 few TGTGCCAGCAGCGTAGATCAGGGGGTAATGTATGAGCAGTTCTTC CASSVDQGVMYEQFF
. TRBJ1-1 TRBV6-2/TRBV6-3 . TGTGCCAGCATACATCTACGCGGGTTGAACACTGAAGCTTTCTTT CASIHLRGLNTEAFF
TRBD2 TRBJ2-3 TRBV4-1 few TGCGCCAGCAGCCAAGATGCGGGGGGCACAGATACGCAGTATTTT CASSQDAGGTDTQYF
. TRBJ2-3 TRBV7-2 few TGTGCCAGCAGCTTATCTTGGCGCAACACAGATACGCAGTATTTT CASSLSWRNTDTQYF
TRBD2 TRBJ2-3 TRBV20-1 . TGCAGTGCTGGGACTAGCGCCAGCCATACGCAGTATTTT CSAGTSASHTQYF
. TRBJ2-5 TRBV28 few TGTGCCAGCAGCAACCGGGGATTAGGAGACGCCCAAGAGACCCAGTACTTC CASSNRGLGDAQETQYF
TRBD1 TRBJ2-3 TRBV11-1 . TGTGCCAGCAGCCTGGGACAGAGGGCCCCGGAGCGGTATTTT CASSLGQRAPERYF
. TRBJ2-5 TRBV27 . TGTGCCAGCAGTTCGGGCAGCCTGACGCCGCAGTACTTC CASSSGSLTPQYF